This T cell receptor beta chain was sequenced in a study of cytomegalovirus exposure and HLA in healthy donors. Study-wide results and caveats: Data from an earlier analysis indicated that most TCR beta V segments were productive either about 87% or about 30% of the time. In a later analysis, a missense DCLRE1C variant was linked to TCR beta V- and J-gene trimming. Reports credit the classifier with highly specific, highly sensitive diagnosis of cytomegalovirus status.

About this clone: The antigen is undetermined.

The PCR ran on 60 Vbeta and 13 Jbeta primers. Produced via immunoSEQ multiplex PCR; TCRdb's table is partial and in-frame only. The data show fewer than 200,000 clones, with 65% to 85% seen just once and around 4.3% held by the top ten. V trimming: 2 bases; J trimming: 3 bases; junction bases outside the gene matches: 4. Germline values: CDR1 SGHTA, CDR2 FQGNSA. The CDR3 extends over 16 amino acids. The chain carries TRBV7-2 and TRBJ2-3; the match to TRBD2 covers 11 bases. Sequenced input: PBMCs. This TCR derives from a woman aged 45-65 years in good health and CMV-seropositive. CDR3 bases: TGTGCCAGCAGCTTACTAGCGGGGGGTAATACAGATACGCAGTATTTT. Translated: CASSLLAGGNTDTQYF.